Listed below are T cell receptor beta chains from one sample, sequenced in a study of T cell responses to AZD1222 COVID-19 vaccine. Only in-frame clones appear in the TCRdb table, and some are missing; sequencing was by immunoSEQ multiplex PCR. This sample has about 170,000 clones; 90% occur once, and the top ten carry around 2.9%. The sample here was peripheral blood, taken on day 0 of AZD1222 vaccination. The source of these receptors is an adult in good health. The CDR3 runs from the conserved cysteine through the conserved F or W. D genes are given only for firm matches. Clone size is given for some rows only: seen once, a few or many times, or a class if the clone is expanded.

TRBJ2-7	TRBV29-1	-	-	TGCAGCGCCCAACGGGGGTACGAGCAGTACTTC	CSAQRGYEQYF
TRBJ1-3	TRBV6-5	-	-	TGTGCCAGCAGGCCCGACAGCGTCCTTGGAAACACCATATATTTT	CASRPDSVLGNTIYF
TRBJ2-7	TRBV6-5	-	-	TGTGCCAGCAGTTACTCGCCAGGGCTGGAGCAGTACTTC	CASSYSPGLEQYF
TRBJ2-1	TRBV5-6	-	-	TGTGCCAGCATACAAAGCTCCTACAATGAGCAGTTCTTC	CASIQSSYNEQFF
TRBJ2-2	TRBV6-1	-	-	TGTGCCAGCAGTGAAGGGGGAGCGGGCACCGGGGAGCTGTTTTTT	CASSEGGAGTGELFF
TRBJ2-3	TRBV18	TRBD1	once	TGTGCCAGCAAGGGGGCACGCACAGATACGCAGTATTTT	CASKGARTDTQYF
TRBJ2-7	TRBV19	-	-	TGTGCCAGTAGTGCCACGACAGGTCTGGGGCAGTACTTC	CASSATTGLGQYF
TRBJ1-2	TRBV7-9	-	-	TGTGCCAGCAGCTTAGGACGGCCAGCTGGCTACACCTTC	CASSLGRPAGYTF
TRBJ1-6	TRBV7-6	-	-	TGTGCCAGCAGAATTACCGCGGGGGCAAATTCACCCCTCCACTTT	CASRITAGANSPLHF
TRBJ1-5	TRBV24-1	TRBD1	-	TGTGCCACCAGTGATGGGACAGGGACTAGCAATCAGCCCCAGCATTTT	CATSDGTGTSNQPQHF
TRBJ2-3	TRBV11-2	-	-	TGTGCCAGCAGCTCAGACTCAAATACGCAGTATTTT	CASSSDSNTQYF
TRBJ2-5	TRBV7-9	TRBD1	-	TGTGCCAGCAGCTTCCGTCCCGGGACAGGGTCAGAGACCCAGTACTTC	CASSFRPGTGSETQYF
TRBJ2-7	TRBV6-5	TRBD2	-	TGTGCCAGCAGCCCAAGCGGGGGGTCCGAGCAGTACTTC	CASSPSGGSEQYF
TRBJ2-2	TRBV5-5	-	-	TGTGCCAGCAGCTTGGGTGGCCCCGGGGAGCTGTTTTTT	CASSLGGPGELFF
TRBJ2-3	TRBV15	TRBD1	-	TGTGCCACCAGCAGAGATAGAGGCAGGGGGACAGATACGCAGTATTTT	CATSRDRGRGTDTQYF
TRBJ1-4	TRBV10-3	TRBD1	-	TGTGCCATCAGTGAGGGACAGGGTGGGGGAAAACTGTTTTTT	CAISEGQGGGKLFF
TRBJ2-7	TRBV5-4	-	-	TGTGCCAGCAGCGTACGGGACACCACCTACGAGCAGTACTTC	CASSVRDTTYEQYF
TRBJ1-3	TRBV13	-	-	TGTGCCAGCAGCTTAGCAACGGACTCTGGAAACACCATATATTTT	CASSLATDSGNTIYF
TRBJ2-3	TRBV14	-	-	TGTGCCAGCAGCTCAACGGGGGGCCGAACAGATACGCAGTATTTT	CASSSTGGRTDTQYF
TRBJ2-5	TRBV9	TRBD1	-	TGTGCCAGCAGCGACACAGGGGAAGAGACCCAGTACTTC	CASSDTGEETQYF
TRBJ2-7	TRBV3-1/TRBV3-2	-	-	TGTGCCAGCAGCCAAGGCAGGGGGAGGGGGTACGAGCAGTACTTC	CASSQGRGRGYEQYF
TRBJ1-5	TRBV19	-	-	TGTGCCAGTAGTATGCGGGGGCCCCAGCATTTT	CASSMRGPQHF
TRBJ1-1	TRBV7-2	-	-	TGTGCCAGCAGCCTAGAACCGGGACGGATGAACACTGAAGCTTTCTTT	CASSLEPGRMNTEAFF
TRBJ2-5	TRBV5-1	-	once	TGCGCCAGCAGCTTGGTATCCGAGACCCAGTACTTC	CASSLVSETQYF
TRBJ2-3	TRBV18	TRBD2	-	TGTGCCAGCTCCGCAAAAGCGGGGGGCACAGATACGCAGTATTTT	CASSAKAGGTDTQYF
TRBJ2-1	TRBV6-1	TRBD2	once	TGTGCCAGCAGAGAAGCGGGGGGGCCCAATGAGCAGTTCTTC	CASREAGGPNEQFF